One sample yielded the 10 T cell receptor beta chains listed below, sequenced in a study of monozygotic twins with inflammatory bowel disease. TCRdb processed the 5' RACE reads again and assigns one entry to each CDR3 protein, with no DNA. The table counts more than 300,000 distinct CDR3 sequences; about 2.5% lies in the top ten. Sequenced input: blood. Receptor source: a human donor with ulcerative colitis or Crohn's disease, or a healthy co-twin of an affected twin (not recorded which).

The chain has TRBV20-1 and TRBJ1-2; TCRdb outputs TRBD1, but without DNA this stays unchecked. The CDR3 covers 13 residues. Germline assignment: CDR1 DFQATT and CDR2 SNEGSKA (reference sequence). CDR3 region: CSASIDRNYGYTF.

CDR3 sequence reads: CASSLDPGLKETQYF. The chain links TRBV5-1 to TRBJ2-5; without DNA, the TCRdb call of TRBD2 cannot be checked. Per the germline V gene, CDR1 is SGHRS and CDR2 is YFSETQ. This CDR3 comprises 15 residues. Variable domain in full (rest from reference TRBV5-1 and TRBJ2-5): KAGVTQTPRYLIKTRGQQVTLSCSPISGHRSVSWYQQTPGQGLQFLFEYFSETQRNKGNFPGRFSGRQFSNSRSEMNVSTLELGDSALYLCASSLDPGLKETQYFGPGTRLLVL.

The chain is built from TRBV20-1 and TRBJ2-5; lacking DNA, the TRBD2 call made by TCRdb goes unchecked. The CDR3 loop spans 15 amino acids. The germline CDR1 and CDR2 sequences are DFQATT and SNEGSKA (reference sequence). The CDR3 is CSAGGWRDKQETQYF.

The chain is built from TRBV19 and TRBJ2-6; TCRdb selects TRBD2, and the lack of DNA leaves this call unchecked. This CDR3 has 17 residues. Germline V gene sequence: CDR1 LNHDA, CDR2 SQIVND (reference sequence). The CDR3 sequence: CASSPHRGDSGANVLTF.

The CDR3 sequence: CASSPTGLPTDTQYF. The chain combines TRBV7-3 with TRBJ2-3; the TRBD2 assignment by TCRdb is unverifiable without DNA. The CDR3 extends over 15 amino acids. Germline V gene data show CDR1 as SGHTA and CDR2 as FQGTGA.

The V and J genes are TRBV6-5 and TRBJ2-6; TCRdb gives TRBD1 as the D gene, but with no DNA this cannot be confirmed. The CDR3 runs 18 residues. From germline, CDR1 is MNHEY and CDR2 SVGAGI. The CDR3 loop is CASSYYTTGVSGANVLTF.

The chain combines TRBV29-1 with TRBJ1-5. CDR1 and CDR2 from the germline V gene are SQVTM and ANQGSEA. This CDR3 spans 13 amino acids. This CDR3 is CSWGEGYGQPQHF.

The chain recombines TRBV7-2 with TRBJ1-5; TCRdb outputs TRBD1, but without DNA this stays unchecked. In germline, CDR1 is SGHTA, CDR2 FQGNSA. This CDR3 is built from 16 residues. CDR3: CASSPTRARGNQPQHF.

The chain couples TRBV20-1 to TRBJ1-3; no DNA is available, so the TRBD1 call from TCRdb remains unchecked. Germline V gene data show CDR1 as DFQATT and CDR2 as SNEGSKA (reference sequence). The CDR3 consists of 14 residues. CDR3 amino acids: CSARDLQGAYTIYF.

The genes are TRBV5-4 and TRBJ2-7; the D call from TCRdb, TRBD2, cannot be confirmed without DNA. The CDR3 sequence is 15 residues long. Germline CDR1 SGHNT, CDR2 YYREEE (reference sequence). CDR3: CASSPDLGQPYEQYF.